The entry that follows covers one T cell receptor (beta chain) sequence. This specimen comes from a study of blood T cell repertoires in COVID-19. Looking at the study overall: Sites in the United States, Italy and Spain provided acute and convalescent COVID-19 samples. Nucleic acid was either cDNA or gDNA, and it came from T cells, B-cell-depleted T cells, or PBMCs.

Authors' analysis steps: From reference gene primer amplification, estimates of nucleated cell counts were derived. The method was immunoSEQ multiplex PCR; TCRdb's version includes in-frame clones alone and lacks a portion of them. Clone size and the V and J calls come from that table; the DNA yielded D and trimming. This repertoire shows about 200,000 clones, around 90% found once; its top ten account for 0.55% to 0.8%. Germline V lookup: CDR1 SEHNR, CDR2 FQNEAQ (reference sequence). The CDR3 runs 16 residues. V dropped 5 bases and J dropped 9 bases, with 25 bases sitting between them. Material for sequencing was peripheral blood. The receptor comes from a man in his fifties or sixties with acute or convalescent COVID-19. The V and J genes are TRBV7-9 and TRBJ2-5, with D possibly matching TRBD1 (6 bases). CDR3 region: CASSREGGQPWVAQYF. Here the CDR3 DNA reads TGTGCCAGCAGCAGAGAAGGGGGTCAGCCCTGGGTAGCCCAGTACTTC.